This TCR beta chain is from a study of blood T cell repertoires in COVID-19. The overall study: The United States, Italy and Spain provided the acute and convalescent COVID-19 samples. The analysed material was cDNA or gDNA that came from T cells, B-cell-depleted T cells, or PBMCs.

Only in-frame clones appear in the TCRdb table, and some are missing; sequencing was by immunoSEQ multiplex PCR. The profile covers about 26,000 clones, with 90% appearing a single time and more than 1.5% taken by the ten largest. The CDR3 has 19 residues. V was clipped by 3 bases and J by 4 bases; unmatched bases: 11. Germline assignment: CDR1 MNHEY and CDR2 SMNVEV (reference sequence). This clonotype originated in a woman aged 55-69 years with active COVID-19. The sequencing input was peripheral blood. The rearrangement uses TRBV27 and TRBJ2-1, with TRBD2 matching 14 bases. This CDR3 reads CASSLGWTSGRTLYNEQFF. CDR3 coding DNA: TGTGCCAGCAGTTTGGGGTGGACTAGCGGGAGGACTTTATACAATGAGCAGTTCTTC.